This TCR beta chain appears in the sequencing data of a study of blood T cell repertoires in COVID-19. V lost 0 bases and J lost 0, with 6 bases in between. Germline V lookup: CDR1 SGDLS, CDR2 YYNGEE. The CDR3 loop spans 15 amino acids. A word on this clone: The sample carries other DNA sequences with the same CDR3.

The table came from immunoSEQ multiplex PCR; TCRdb's copy has only in-frame clones and leaves some out. The sample holds 130,000 to 150,000 clones, 70% to 80% seen once. This clonotype originated in a woman between 65 and 79 years old with COVID-19, enrolled during active disease. The chain links TRBV9 to TRBJ1-4; D gene unclear. Sequences were obtained from peripheral blood. CDR3 bases: TGTGCCAGCAGCGTAGGGCCAGCAACTAATGAAAAACTGTTTTTT. Amino acids: CASSVGPATNEKLFF. Full variable domain (remainder filled in from reference TRBV9 and TRBJ1-4): DSGVTQTPKHLITATGQRVTLRCSPRSGDLSVYWYQQSLDQGLQFLIQYYNGEERAKGNILERFSAQQFPDLHSELNLSSLELGDSALYFCASSVGPATNEKLFFGSGTQLSVL.